The T cell receptor beta chain under discussion was sequenced for a study of post-analysis software for immune sequencing data. Across the whole study: Recorded subtypes: relapsing-remitting, secondary progressive, progressive-relapsing; some patients unannotated. Whole-study findings and limits: Patients used a few TRBV segments, including TRBV5-6, TRBV5-1 and TRBV20-1, more often than controls.

cDNA libraries for TCR beta contained unique molecular identifiers. Between about 1 and 11 million T cells gave rise to a few hundred thousand cDNA molecules. From the PCR reads, TCRdb called clonotypes with MiXCR, one entry per CDR3 protein. The sample consists of 430,000 or so distinct CDR3 sequences, approximately 37% of them appearing once. Comments on this clonotype: Its antigen remains unknown.

Per germline, CDR1 SGHRS and CDR2 YFSETQ. V lost 4 bases, J lost 6 bases, and 8 bases stayed unmatched. This CDR3 spans 16 amino acids. Sequencing input: blood. This receptor was obtained from a girl aged 2 to 10 with multiple sclerosis. The genes are TRBV5-1 and TRBJ2-2; 11 bases line up with TRBD1. DNA of the CDR3: TGCGCCAGCAGCGTCACCGGGACAGGGGGATCCGGGGAGCTGTTTTTT. It specifies CASSVTGTGGSGELFF.